The 2 T cell receptor beta chains given below trace back to one sample, sequenced in a study of cytomegalovirus exposure and HLA in healthy donors. 13 Jbeta primers and 60 Vbeta primers were used for the PCR. Repertoires were generated with immunoSEQ multiplex PCR, while TCRdb's copy carries only in-frame clones and drops some. This table has more than 150,000 clones, approximately 81% appearing once. Sequencing used PBMCs. The receptor set was obtained from a man over 45 in good health and CMV-seronegative.

J is TRBJ2-1 and V is TRBV5-1, with D hard to call. Germline lookup yields CDR1 SGHRS and CDR2 YFSETQ. The V gene lost 4 bases and the J gene lost 6 bases, with 11 bases spanning the gap. The CDR3 spans 13 residues. The CDR3 nucleotides are TGCGCCAGCAGCCTAAGTCGTTCCAATGAGCAGTTCTTC. Translating it yields CASSLSRSNEQFF.

This clone occurred a few times. This chain uses TRBV6-1 with TRBJ2-3; 12 bases line up with TRBD2. CDR1 is MNHNS, CDR2 SASEGT, per germline. V was clipped by 7 bases and J by 4 bases; unmatched bases: 6. The CDR3 is 15 amino acids. The CDR3 loop is CASTSGGAEADTQYF. Written as DNA, the CDR3 is TGTGCCAGCACTAGCGGGGGGGCGGAGGCAGATACGCAGTATTTT.